The source of this T cell receptor (beta chain) is a study of technical replicates of blood from a few donors. Clones were read by immunoSEQ multiplex PCR, and TCRdb kept only the in-frame ones, dropping some. The repertoire holds about 89,000 clones, with 94% as singletons. Germline lookup yields CDR1 MDHEN and CDR2 SYDVKM. The CDR3 runs 16 residues. After removal of 2 bases from V and 1 base from J, the junction contained 6 bases not matched to a gene. The TCR comes from a human donor in good health. Input material: T cells isolated from PBMCs. The chain couples TRBV28 to TRBJ2-7; 9 bases align to TRBD1. The CDR3 sequence is CASSLAGTGQSYEQYF. The CDR3 DNA reads TGTGCCAGCAGTTTAGCCGGGACAGGGCAATCCTACGAGCAGTACTTC.